These 15 T cell receptor beta chains were sequenced from one sample in a study of CD8 T cells in Susac syndrome. Reverse transcription of roughly 0.5 to 1 ug RNA used random hexamers. Each CDR3 protein is one row after TCRdb ran MiXCR on the immunoSEQ multiplex PCR reads. This repertoire shows about 150,000 distinct CDR3 sequences, 95% found once; its top ten account for 0.15%. The specimen sequenced was CD8+ T cells from PBMCs. Receptors were obtained from a human donor with multiple sclerosis.

The chain carries TRBV27 and TRBJ2-1, with TRBD2 as a possible D gene (6 bases). Germline CDR1 and CDR2: MNHEY and SMNVEV (reference sequence). The V gene lost 3 bases and the J gene lost 4 bases, with 10 bases spanning the gap. The length of the CDR3 is 14 residues. The CDR3 DNA reads TGTGCCAGCAGTTTGCGGGGACCTTACAATGAGCAGTTCTTC. This translates into CASSLRGPYNEQFF.

The V and J genes are TRBV9 and TRBJ2-3, with D perhaps matching TRBD1 (5 bases). The V gene lost 0 bases and the J gene lost 0 bases, with 8 bases spanning the gap. Germline V gene lookup returns CDR1 SGDLS and CDR2 YYNGEE. CDR3 length equals 15 residues. CDR3 in DNA: TGTGCCAGCAGCGTAGGGCAGGGTAGCACAGATACGCAGTATTTT. Protein product: CASSVGQGSTDTQYF.

This clonotype was counted once. The chain uses TRBV7-9 and TRBJ2-1, with 7 bases matching TRBD2. This CDR3 spans 16 amino acids. Germline V lookup: CDR1 SEHNR, CDR2 FQNEAQ (reference sequence). The trim removed 0 bases at V and 3 bases at J, leaving 5 bases unmatched. The CDR3 DNA follows: TGTGCCAGCAGCTTAGCTTGGGCGGGGGACTACAATGAGCAGTTCTTC. Translated: CASSLAWAGDYNEQFF.

This chain links TRBV5-1 with TRBJ1-1, with D possibly TRBD1 on 6 matching bases. The CDR3 spans 14 residues. V lost 3 bases and J lost 5, with 14 bases in between. Germline values: CDR1 SGHRS, CDR2 YFSETQ. Written as DNA, the CDR3 is TGCGCCAGCAGCTACGGCGGACAGAGGACTGAAGCTTTCTTT. This translates into CASSYGGQRTEAFF.

In its sample, this clonotype was seen once. V is TRBV27 and J is TRBJ2-1; 7 bases are shared with TRBD2. J was trimmed by 9 bases and V by 2 bases; bases with no gene match: 4. There are 13 residues in the CDR3. CDR1 MNHEY and CDR2 SMNVEV come from the germline V gene (reference sequence). This CDR3 is CASSLGTNSEQFF. CDR3 nucleotides: TGTGCCAGCAGTTTAGGGACTAACAGTGAGCAGTTCTTC.

The chain is built from TRBV3-1 and TRBJ2-7; 7 bases match TRBD2. Looked up from germline, CDR1 is LGHDT and CDR2 is YNNKEL (reference sequence). V gave up 4 bases and J gave up 0 bases; unmatched junction bases: 6. This CDR3 region has 15 residues. CDR3 coding DNA: TGTGCCAGCAGCCCCGGACTAGGTACCTCCTACGAGCAGTACTTC. Translation: CASSPGLGTSYEQYF.

The chain carries TRBV3-1 and TRBJ1-1, with TRBD1 matching over 8 bases. CDR1 is LGHDT and CDR2 is YNNKEL in the germline V gene (reference sequence). V trimming: 4 bases; J trimming: 4 bases; junction bases outside the gene matches: 8. This CDR3 spans 15 amino acids. CDR3 nucleotide sequence: TGTGCCAGCAGCCTGGGACAGGATCAGGGCACTGAAGCTTTCTTT. This sequence encodes CASSLGQDQGTEAFF.

This clonotype has just one count. The V and J genes are TRBV13 and TRBJ1-3, with D hard to call. This CDR3 is built from 16 residues. V gave up 5 bases and J gave up 4 bases, with 18 bases separating them. Germline CDR1 reads PRHDT; CDR2 reads FYEKMQ (reference sequence). The CDR3 here is CASSQFGPSSGNTIYF. The CDR3 nucleotides are TGTGCCAGCAGCCAATTCGGGCCTTCCTCAGGAAACACCATATATTTT.

The chain is built from TRBV20-1 and TRBJ1-5; D may be TRBD1 (5 bases). The CDR3 is 17 amino acids. Per the germline V gene, CDR1 is DFQATT and CDR2 is SNEGSKA (reference sequence). The ends were cut back, 0 bases at V and 0 bases at J, with 15 bases in the middle. The CDR3 reads CSARDNGGVYSNQPQHF. CDR3 nucleotides: TGCAGTGCTAGAGATAATGGAGGGGTCTATAGCAATCAGCCCCAGCATTTT.

J is TRBJ2-1 and V is TRBV11-2, with 11 bases aligning to TRBD2. Unmatched junction bases numbered 5, after V lost 3 bases and J lost 4 bases. Germline V gene sequence: CDR1 SGHAT, CDR2 FQNNGV. The CDR3 sequence is 16 residues long. The CDR3 reads CASSLGGLAAYNEQFF. In DNA, the CDR3 is TGTGCCAGCAGCTTGGGGGGACTAGCGGCGTACAATGAGCAGTTCTTC.

This clonotype was detected a few times. The V gene is TRBV3-1, the J gene TRBJ1-1, with D hard to call. V lost 4 bases, J lost 8 bases, and 17 bases lay in between. CDR1 and CDR2 (germline): LGHDT, YNNKEL (reference sequence). The CDR3 has 14 amino acids. As DNA, the CDR3 is TGTGCCAGCAGCCCACGCCAGGCTCTTGAAGAAGCTTTCTTT. This codes for CASSPRQALEEAFF.

This chain joins TRBV11-2 and TRBJ2-7; 7 bases are shared with TRBD1. The germline CDR1 and CDR2 sequences are SGHAT and FQNNGV. V gave up 5 bases and J gave up 2 bases; unmatched junction bases: 12. The CDR3 is 16 residues long. CDR3 protein: CASSLHIRQGPYEQYF. CDR3 in DNA: TGTGCCAGCAGCCTCCACATCCGACAGGGACCCTACGAGCAGTACTTC.

V gene TRBV5-6 combines with J gene TRBJ1-1; D is unclear. Trimming removed 4 bases at V and 6 bases at J, with 16 bases between. Germline assignment: CDR1 SGHDT and CDR2 YYEEEE. CDR3 size: 14 residues. The CDR3 DNA reads as TGTGCCAGCAGCCCGGACCGCACCGCGCCTGAAGCTTTCTTT. As protein: CASSPDRTAPEAFF.

The rearrangement links TRBV9 to TRBJ2-7, with D possibly TRBD1 on 6 matching bases. The germline V gene encodes CDR1 SGDLS and CDR2 YYNGEE. CDR3 length: 15 residues. V lost 0 bases and J 2 bases, leaving 12 bases between the germline ends. The CDR3 reads CASSVGGTSTYEQYF. The CDR3 DNA reads as TGTGCCAGCAGCGTAGGTGGGACATCCACCTACGAGCAGTACTTC.

In this sample, this clonotype turned up a few times. The CDR3 loop is CSVEGGTEAFF. CDR3 in DNA: TGCAGCGTTGAGGGGGGCACTGAAGCTTTCTTT. The chain couples TRBV29-1 to TRBJ1-1; maybe TRBD1 (5 bases). This CDR3 comprises 11 residues. Germline-derived CDR1 and CDR2 are SQVTM and ANQGSEA. V was shortened by 3 bases and J by 4 bases, with 6 bases between the two germline ends.